This TCR beta chain was identified in a study of OX40 agonist ivuxolimab in advanced cancers. Findings of the study overall: Doses of 0.1 to 3.0 mg/kg were accompanied by clonal expansion of CD4+ and CD8+ blood T cells by week 6.

TCRdb's copy holds only in-frame clones and misses some; the assay was immunoSEQ multiplex PCR. The data contain over 60,000 clones, 80% to 90% of them seen just once; the ten biggest clones take up around 3.6%. The CDR3 length is 14 residues. Trimming took off 5 bases at V and 2 bases at J, with 13 bases between the two ends. Germline V gene data show CDR1 as MDHEN and CDR2 as SYDVKM. With regard to this clone: As yet, its antigen is unknown.

The TCR sequence derives from an adult with an advanced solid tumor such as melanoma, head and neck, liver or kidney cancer. The V call is TRBV28, the J call TRBJ2-7; possible D gene TRBD1, 6 bases. This material consisted of CD4+ or CD8+ T cells sorted from blood, taken in a trial of the OX40 agonist ivuxolimab. The chain's CDR3 is CASSNGQLPYEQYF. Written as DNA, the CDR3 is TGTGCCAGCAGTAATGGACAGCTTCCCTACGAGCAGTACTTC.